These T cell receptor beta chains were read from a single sample in a study of blood T cell repertoires in COVID-19. Generated by immunoSEQ multiplex PCR, the TCRdb table keeps only in-frame clones and is missing some. Among a few hundred thousand clones listed, roughly 77% were seen once. The sample comprised peripheral blood. The source is an elderly woman with acute or convalescent COVID-19. Each CDR3 is given with its conserved first and last residue. A D gene is named only where the DNA matches it firmly. For some rows the clone size is stated as once, few or many, or as a class when expanded; others skip it.

size	J	D	V	DNA	CDR3
-	TRBJ1-4	TRBD1	TRBV7-2	TGTGCCAGCAGGCCAGGGACAGCCAATAATGAAAAACTGTTTTTT	CASRPGTANNEKLFF
-	TRBJ1-1	-	TRBV5-4	TGTGCCAGCAGCTTGGCAAGGGGTCTATTTAACACTGAAGCTTTCTTT	CASSLARGLFNTEAFF
-	TRBJ1-1	TRBD1	TRBV19	TGTGCCAGTAGTATCCTGCAGGGGGCTATAACTGAAGCTTTCTTT	CASSILQGAITEAFF
-	TRBJ1-1	-	TRBV15	TGTGCCACCAGCAGAGGGCACAGTAACCCGAACACTGAAGCTTTCTTT	CATSRGHSNPNTEAFF
-	TRBJ1-2	-	TRBV30	TGTGCCTGGGGGGGTGGGGAGCAAAGGACCTTC	CAWGGGEQRTF
-	TRBJ1-1	-	TRBV18	TGTGCCAGCTCACCACCCGTCCGGGTAAACACTGAAGCTTTCTTT	CASSPPVRVNTEAFF
-	TRBJ2-3	-	TRBV5-4	TGTGCCAGCAGCTCCTCCGGAGGCACAGATACGCAGTATTTT	CASSSSGGTDTQYF
-	TRBJ2-1	-	TRBV9	TGTGCCAGCAGCGCGGGACTCCAGTCAGGTTTTAATGAGCAGTTCTTC	CASSAGLQSGFNEQFF
-	TRBJ1-6	-	TRBV30	TGTGCCTGGAGTGTGGGGAGTAGTAGCTCCTATAATTCACCCCTCCACTTT	CAWSVGSSSSYNSPLHF
-	TRBJ1-4	-	TRBV28	TGTGCCAGCAAGAATTCGCGCGAAAAACTGTTTTTT	CASKNSREKLFF
-	TRBJ1-2	TRBD1	TRBV27	TGTGCCAGCAGTTACTCAGGGGGAGCCTATGGCTACACCTTC	CASSYSGGAYGYTF
-	TRBJ1-5	TRBD1	TRBV7-9	TGTGCCAGCAGCTTAGGGGGACAGCATCAGCCCCAGCATTTT	CASSLGGQHQPQHF
-	TRBJ1-2	TRBD1	TRBV27	TGTGCCAGCAGTTTGGGGTCGGGACAGGGGAACTATGGCTACACCTTC	CASSLGSGQGNYGYTF
many	TRBJ1-5	TRBD1	TRBV19	TGTGCCAGTACCGTATTCGGACAGGGTCAACATCAGCCCCAGCATTTT	CASTVFGQGQHQPQHF
once	TRBJ2-3	-	TRBV19	TGTGCCAGTACCCCAAATAAGGGGTATACGCAGTATTTT	CASTPNKGYTQYF
-	TRBJ2-7	TRBD1	TRBV11-1	TGTGCCAGCAGCTTATTTCGGGACAGGGGACCCTACGAGCAGTACTTC	CASSLFRDRGPYEQYF
-	TRBJ2-5	TRBD2	TRBV5-1	TGCGCCAGCAGCTCGGAGCGGGGACAAGAGACCCAGTACTTC	CASSSERGQETQYF
-	TRBJ2-4	-	TRBV6-2/TRBV6-3	TGTGCCAGCAGTTTAGGGGGATTGGCCAAAAACATTCAGTACTTC	CASSLGGLAKNIQYF
-	TRBJ1-5	TRBD1	TRBV28	TGTGCCAGCAGTTTAGGCGGACAGGGGGTTTCGAACAATCAGCCCCAGCATTTT	CASSLGGQGVSNNQPQHF
-	TRBJ2-7	TRBD2	TRBV5-5	TGTGCCAGCAGCTTGGTACTAGCGGGGGGGAGCTCCTACGAGCAGTACTTC	CASSLVLAGGSSYEQYF
-	TRBJ2-7	TRBD1	TRBV7-9	TGTGCCAGCAGCCCAACTCCGGGACAGTTCTACGAGCAGTACTTC	CASSPTPGQFYEQYF